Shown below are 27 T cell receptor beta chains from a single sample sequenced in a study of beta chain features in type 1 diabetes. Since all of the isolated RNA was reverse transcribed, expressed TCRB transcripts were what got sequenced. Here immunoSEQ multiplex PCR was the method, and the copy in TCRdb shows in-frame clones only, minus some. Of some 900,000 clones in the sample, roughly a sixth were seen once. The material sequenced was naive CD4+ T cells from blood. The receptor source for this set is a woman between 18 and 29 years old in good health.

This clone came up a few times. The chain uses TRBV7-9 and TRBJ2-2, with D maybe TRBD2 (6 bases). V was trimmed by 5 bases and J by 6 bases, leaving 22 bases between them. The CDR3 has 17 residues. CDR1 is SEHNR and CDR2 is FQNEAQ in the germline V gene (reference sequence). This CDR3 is CASSKTRDSISAGELFF. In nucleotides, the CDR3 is TGTGCCAGCAGCAAAACACGGGACTCCATATCGGCCGGGGAGCTGTTTTTT. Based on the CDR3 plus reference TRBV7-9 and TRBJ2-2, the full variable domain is DTGVSQNPRHKITKRGQNVTFRCDPISEHNRLYWYRQTLGQGPEFLTYFQNEAQLEKSRLLSDRFSAERPKGSFSTLEIQRTEQGDSAMYLCASSKTRDSISAGELFFGEGSRLTVL.

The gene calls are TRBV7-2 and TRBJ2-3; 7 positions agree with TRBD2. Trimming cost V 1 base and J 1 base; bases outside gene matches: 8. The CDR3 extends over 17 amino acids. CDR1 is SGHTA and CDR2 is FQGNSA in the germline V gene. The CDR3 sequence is CASSLEVGGPGTDTQYF. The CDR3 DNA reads TGTGCCAGCAGCTTAGAGGTGGGAGGGCCGGGCACAGATACGCAGTATTTT.

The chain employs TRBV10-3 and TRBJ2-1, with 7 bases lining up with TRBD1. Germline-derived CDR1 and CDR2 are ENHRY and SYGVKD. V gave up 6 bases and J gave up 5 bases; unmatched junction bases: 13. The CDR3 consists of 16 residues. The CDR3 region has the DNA TGTGCCATCAGCTTTGGGGAATGGGACAGCCACAATGAGCAGTTCTTC. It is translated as CAISFGEWDSHNEQFF.

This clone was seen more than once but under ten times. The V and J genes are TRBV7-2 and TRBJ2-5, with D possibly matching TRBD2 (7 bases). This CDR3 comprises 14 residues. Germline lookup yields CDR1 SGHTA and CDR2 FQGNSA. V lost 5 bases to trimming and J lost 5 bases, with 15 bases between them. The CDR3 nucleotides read TGTGCCAGCAGCCCCTCGGGGGGCAGGGAGACCCAGTACTTC. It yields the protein CASSPSGGRETQYF.

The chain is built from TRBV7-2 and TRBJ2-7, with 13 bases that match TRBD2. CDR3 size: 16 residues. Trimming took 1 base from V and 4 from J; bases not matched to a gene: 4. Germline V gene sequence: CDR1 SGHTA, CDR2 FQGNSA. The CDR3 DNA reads TGTGCCAGCAGCTTAGTCCAGACTAGCGGGAGGTACGAGCAGTACTTC. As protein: CASSLVQTSGRYEQYF.

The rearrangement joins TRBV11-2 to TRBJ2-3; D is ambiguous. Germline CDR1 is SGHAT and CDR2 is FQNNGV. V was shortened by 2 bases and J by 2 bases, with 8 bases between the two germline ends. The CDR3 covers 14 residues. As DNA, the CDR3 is TGTGCCAGCAGCTTACAACAGATCACAGATACGCAGTATTTT. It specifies CASSLQQITDTQYF.

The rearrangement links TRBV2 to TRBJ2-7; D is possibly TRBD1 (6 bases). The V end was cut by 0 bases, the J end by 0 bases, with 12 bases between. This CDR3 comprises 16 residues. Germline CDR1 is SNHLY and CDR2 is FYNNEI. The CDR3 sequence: CASSEAGHRASYEQYF. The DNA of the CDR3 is TGTGCCAGCAGTGAAGCAGGACACAGGGCCTCCTACGAGCAGTACTTC.

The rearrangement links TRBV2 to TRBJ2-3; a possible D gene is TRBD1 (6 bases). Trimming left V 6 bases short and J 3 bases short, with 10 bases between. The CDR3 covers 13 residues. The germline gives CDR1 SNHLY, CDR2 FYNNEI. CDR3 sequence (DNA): TGTGCCAGCAGCCCACAGGGAACAGATACGCAGTATTTT. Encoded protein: CASSPQGTDTQYF.

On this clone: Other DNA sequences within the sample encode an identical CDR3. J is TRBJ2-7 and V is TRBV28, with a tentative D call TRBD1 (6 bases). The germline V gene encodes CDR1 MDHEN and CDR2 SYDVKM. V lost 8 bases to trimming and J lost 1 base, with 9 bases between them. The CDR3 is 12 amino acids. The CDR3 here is CASGGQSYEQYF. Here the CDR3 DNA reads TGTGCCAGCGGGGGACAATCCTACGAGCAGTACTTC.

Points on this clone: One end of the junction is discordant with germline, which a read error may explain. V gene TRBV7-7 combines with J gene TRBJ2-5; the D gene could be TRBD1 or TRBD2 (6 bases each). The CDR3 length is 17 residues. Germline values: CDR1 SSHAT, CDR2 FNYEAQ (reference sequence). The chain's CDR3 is CASSLSLGGGGGETQYF. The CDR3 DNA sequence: TGTGCTAGCAGCTTATCCCTCGGCGGAGGAGGGGGAGAGACCCAGTACTTC.

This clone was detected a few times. The CDR3 region is CASSLALMRGRGETQYF. In nucleotides, the CDR3 is TGTGCCAGCAGCTTAGCGTTAATGAGGGGGCGTGGGGAGACCCAGTACTTC. J is TRBJ2-5 and V is TRBV7-9, with 7 bases matching TRBD1. CDR3 length: 17 residues. The trim removed 0 bases at V and 5 bases at J, leaving 12 bases unmatched. Germline CDR1 reads SEHNR; CDR2 reads FQNEAQ (reference sequence).

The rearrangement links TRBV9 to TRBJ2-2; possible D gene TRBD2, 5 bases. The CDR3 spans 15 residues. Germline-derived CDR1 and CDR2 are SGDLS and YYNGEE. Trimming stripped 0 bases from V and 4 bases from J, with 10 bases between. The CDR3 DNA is TGTGCCAGCAGCGTAGCCGGGATTGGCACCGGGGAGCTGTTTTTT. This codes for CASSVAGIGTGELFF.

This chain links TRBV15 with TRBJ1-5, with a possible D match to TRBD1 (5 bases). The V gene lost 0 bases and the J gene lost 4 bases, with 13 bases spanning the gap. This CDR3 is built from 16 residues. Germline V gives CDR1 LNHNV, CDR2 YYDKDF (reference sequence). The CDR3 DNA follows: TGTGCCACCAGCAGAGAAGCAGGGTCTTCGAATCAGCCCCAGCATTTT. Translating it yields CATSREAGSSNQPQHF.

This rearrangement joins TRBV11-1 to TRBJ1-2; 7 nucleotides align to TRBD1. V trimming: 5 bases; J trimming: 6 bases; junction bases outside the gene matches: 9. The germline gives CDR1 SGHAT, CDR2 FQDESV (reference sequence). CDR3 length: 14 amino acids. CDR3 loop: CASSRTAGGDGYTF. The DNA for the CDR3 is TGTGCCAGCAGCCGGACGGCAGGGGGAGATGGCTACACCTTC.

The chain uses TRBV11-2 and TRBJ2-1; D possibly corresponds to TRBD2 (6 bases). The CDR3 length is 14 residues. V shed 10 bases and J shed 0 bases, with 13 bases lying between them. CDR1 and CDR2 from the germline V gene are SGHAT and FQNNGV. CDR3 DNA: TGTGCCAACCGGGGGTTGCGCTCCTACAATGAGCAGTTCTTC. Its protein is CANRGLRSYNEQFF.

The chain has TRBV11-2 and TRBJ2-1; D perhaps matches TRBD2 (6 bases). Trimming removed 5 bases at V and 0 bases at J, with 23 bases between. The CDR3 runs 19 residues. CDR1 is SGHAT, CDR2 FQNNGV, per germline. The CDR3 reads CASSPQLRAGLPSYNEQFF. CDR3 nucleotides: TGTGCCAGCAGCCCGCAGTTGCGGGCGGGACTTCCCTCCTACAATGAGCAGTTCTTC. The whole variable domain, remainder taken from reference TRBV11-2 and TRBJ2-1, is EAGVAQSPRYKIIEKRQSVAFWCNPISGHATLYWYQQILGQGPKLLIQFQNNGVVDDSQLPKDRFSAERLKGVDSTLKIQPAKLEDSAVYLCASSPQLRAGLPSYNEQFFGPGTRLTVL.

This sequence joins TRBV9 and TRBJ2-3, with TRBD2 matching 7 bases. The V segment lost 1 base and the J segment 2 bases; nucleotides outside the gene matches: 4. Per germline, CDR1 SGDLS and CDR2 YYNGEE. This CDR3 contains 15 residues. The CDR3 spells CASSVMSGITDTQYF. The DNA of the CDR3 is TGTGCCAGCAGCGTAATGAGCGGGATCACAGATACGCAGTATTTT.

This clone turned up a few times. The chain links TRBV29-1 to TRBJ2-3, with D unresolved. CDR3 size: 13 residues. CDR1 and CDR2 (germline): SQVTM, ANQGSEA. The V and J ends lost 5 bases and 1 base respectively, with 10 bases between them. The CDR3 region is CSVLQSGTDTQYF. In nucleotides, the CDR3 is TGCAGCGTTCTTCAGTCGGGCACAGATACGCAGTATTTT.

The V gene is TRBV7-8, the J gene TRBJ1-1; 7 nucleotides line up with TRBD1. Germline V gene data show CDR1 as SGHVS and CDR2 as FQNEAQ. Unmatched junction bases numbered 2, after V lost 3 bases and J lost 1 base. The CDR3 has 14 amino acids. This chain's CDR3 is CASSFRQGNTEAFF. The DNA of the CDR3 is TGTGCCAGCAGCTTTCGACAGGGGAACACTGAAGCTTTCTTT.

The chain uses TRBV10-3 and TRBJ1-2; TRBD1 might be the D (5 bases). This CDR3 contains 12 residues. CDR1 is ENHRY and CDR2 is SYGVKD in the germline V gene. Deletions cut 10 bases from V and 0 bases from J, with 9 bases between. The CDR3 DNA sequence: TGTGCCACTCGACAGTCTAACTATGGCTACACCTTC. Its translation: CATRQSNYGYTF.

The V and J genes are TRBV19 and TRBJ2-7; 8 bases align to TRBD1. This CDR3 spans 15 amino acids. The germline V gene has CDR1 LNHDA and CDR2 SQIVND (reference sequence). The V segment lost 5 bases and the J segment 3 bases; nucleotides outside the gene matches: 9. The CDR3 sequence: CASSQTTGASYEQYF. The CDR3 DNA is TGTGCCAGTAGTCAGACGACAGGGGCTAGCTACGAGCAGTACTTC. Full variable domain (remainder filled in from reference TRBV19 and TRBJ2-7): DGGITQSPKYLFRKEGQNVTLSCEQNLNHDAMYWYRQDPGQGLRLIYYSQIVNDFQKGDIAEGYSVSREKKESFPLTVTSAQKNPTAFYLCASSQTTGASYEQYFGPGTRLTVT.

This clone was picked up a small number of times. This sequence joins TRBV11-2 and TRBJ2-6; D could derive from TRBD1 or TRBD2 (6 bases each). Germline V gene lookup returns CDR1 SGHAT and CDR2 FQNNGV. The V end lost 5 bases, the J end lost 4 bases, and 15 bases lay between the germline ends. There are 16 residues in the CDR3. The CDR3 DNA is TGTGCCAGCAGCACCCGACGGGGGACAGGGGCCAACGTCCTGACTTTC. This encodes CASSTRRGTGANVLTF.

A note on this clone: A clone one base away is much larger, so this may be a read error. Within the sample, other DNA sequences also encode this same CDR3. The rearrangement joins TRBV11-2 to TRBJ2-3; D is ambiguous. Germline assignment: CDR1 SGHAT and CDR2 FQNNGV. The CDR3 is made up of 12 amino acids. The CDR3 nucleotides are TGTGCCAGCAGCCTAGATACAGATACGCAGTATTTT. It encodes CASSLDTDTQYF.

The CDR3 loop reads CASSYGRRSGANVLTF. CDR3 sequence (DNA): TGTGCCAGCAGTTACGGCAGACGATCTGGGGCCAACGTCCTGACTTTC. This chain links TRBV6-5 with TRBJ2-6; no clear D gene. Germline-derived CDR1 and CDR2 are MNHEY and SVGAGI. V shed 2 bases and J shed 1 base, with 9 bases lying between them. The CDR3 loop spans 16 amino acids.

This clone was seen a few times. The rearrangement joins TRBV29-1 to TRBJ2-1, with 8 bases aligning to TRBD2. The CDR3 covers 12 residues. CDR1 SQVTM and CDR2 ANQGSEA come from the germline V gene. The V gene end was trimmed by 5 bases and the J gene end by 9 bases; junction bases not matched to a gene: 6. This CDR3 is CSVSAGVIEQFF. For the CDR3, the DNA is TGCAGCGTTTCAGCGGGAGTCATTGAGCAGTTCTTC.

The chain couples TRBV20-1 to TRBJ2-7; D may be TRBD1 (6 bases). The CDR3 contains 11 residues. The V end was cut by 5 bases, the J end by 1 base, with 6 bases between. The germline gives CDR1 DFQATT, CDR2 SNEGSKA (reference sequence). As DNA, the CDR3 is TGCAGTGCTGACAGGTCCTACGAGCAGTACTTC. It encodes CSADRSYEQYF.

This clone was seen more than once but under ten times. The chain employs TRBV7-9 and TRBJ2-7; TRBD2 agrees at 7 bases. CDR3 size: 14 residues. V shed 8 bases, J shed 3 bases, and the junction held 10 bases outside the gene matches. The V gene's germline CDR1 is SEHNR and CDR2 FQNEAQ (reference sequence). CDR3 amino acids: CASGKGLTNYEQYF. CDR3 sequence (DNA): TGTGCCAGCGGTAAGGGACTAACAAACTACGAGCAGTACTTC.